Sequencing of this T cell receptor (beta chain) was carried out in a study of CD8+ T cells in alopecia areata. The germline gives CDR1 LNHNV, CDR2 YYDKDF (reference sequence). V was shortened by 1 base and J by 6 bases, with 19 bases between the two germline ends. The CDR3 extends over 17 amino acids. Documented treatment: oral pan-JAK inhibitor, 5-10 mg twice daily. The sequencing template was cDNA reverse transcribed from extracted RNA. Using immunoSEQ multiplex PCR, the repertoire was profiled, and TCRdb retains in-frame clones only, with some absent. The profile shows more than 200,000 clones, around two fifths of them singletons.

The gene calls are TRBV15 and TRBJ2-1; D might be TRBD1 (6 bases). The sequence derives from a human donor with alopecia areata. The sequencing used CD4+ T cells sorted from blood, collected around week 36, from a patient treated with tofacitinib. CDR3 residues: CATSRGQARSNLNEQFF. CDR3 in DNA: TGTGCCACCAGCAGAGGACAGGCGAGGTCTAACCTCAATGAGCAGTTCTTC.